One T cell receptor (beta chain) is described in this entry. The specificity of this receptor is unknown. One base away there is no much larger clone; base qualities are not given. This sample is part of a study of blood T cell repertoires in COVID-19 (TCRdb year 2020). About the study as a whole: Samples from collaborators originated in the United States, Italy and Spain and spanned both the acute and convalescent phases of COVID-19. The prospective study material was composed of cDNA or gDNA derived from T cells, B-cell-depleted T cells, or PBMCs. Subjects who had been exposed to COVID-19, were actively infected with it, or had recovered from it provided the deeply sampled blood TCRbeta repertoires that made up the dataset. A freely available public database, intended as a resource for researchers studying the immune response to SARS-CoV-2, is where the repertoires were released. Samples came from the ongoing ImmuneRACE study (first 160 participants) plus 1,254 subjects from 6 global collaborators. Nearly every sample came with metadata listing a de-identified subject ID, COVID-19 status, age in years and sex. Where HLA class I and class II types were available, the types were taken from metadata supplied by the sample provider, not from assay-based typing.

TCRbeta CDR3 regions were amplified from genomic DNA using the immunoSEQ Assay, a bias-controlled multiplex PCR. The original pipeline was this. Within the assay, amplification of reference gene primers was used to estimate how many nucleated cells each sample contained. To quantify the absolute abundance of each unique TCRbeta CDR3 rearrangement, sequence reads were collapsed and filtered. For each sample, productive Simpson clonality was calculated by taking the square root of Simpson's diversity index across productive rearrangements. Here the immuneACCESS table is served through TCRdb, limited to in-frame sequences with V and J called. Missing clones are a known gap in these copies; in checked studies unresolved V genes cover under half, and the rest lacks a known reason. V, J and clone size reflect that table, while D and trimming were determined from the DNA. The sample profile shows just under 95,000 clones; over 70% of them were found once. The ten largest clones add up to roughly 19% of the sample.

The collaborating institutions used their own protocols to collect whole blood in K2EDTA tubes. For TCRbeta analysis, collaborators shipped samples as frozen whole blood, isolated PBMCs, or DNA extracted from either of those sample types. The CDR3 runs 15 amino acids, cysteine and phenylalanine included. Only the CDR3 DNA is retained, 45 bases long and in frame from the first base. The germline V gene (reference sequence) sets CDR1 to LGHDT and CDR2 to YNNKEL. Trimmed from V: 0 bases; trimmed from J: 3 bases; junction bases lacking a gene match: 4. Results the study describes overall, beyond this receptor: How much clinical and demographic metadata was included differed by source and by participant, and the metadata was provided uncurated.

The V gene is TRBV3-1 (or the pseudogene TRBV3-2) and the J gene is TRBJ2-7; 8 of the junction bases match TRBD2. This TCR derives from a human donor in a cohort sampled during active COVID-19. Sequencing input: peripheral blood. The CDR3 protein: CASSQDGSGGYEQYF. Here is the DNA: TGTGCCAGCAGCCAAGATGGGAGCGGGGGCTACGAGCAGTACTTC.